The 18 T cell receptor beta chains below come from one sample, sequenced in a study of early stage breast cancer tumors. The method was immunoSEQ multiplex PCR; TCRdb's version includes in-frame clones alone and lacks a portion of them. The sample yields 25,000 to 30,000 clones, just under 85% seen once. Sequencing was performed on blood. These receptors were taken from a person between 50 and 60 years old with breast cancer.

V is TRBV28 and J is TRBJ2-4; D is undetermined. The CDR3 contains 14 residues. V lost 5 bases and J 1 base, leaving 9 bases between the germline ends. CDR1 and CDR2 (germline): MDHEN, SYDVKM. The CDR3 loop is CASSRIRAKNIQYF. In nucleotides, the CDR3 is TGTGCCAGCAGTCGTATCAGGGCCAAAAACATTCAGTACTTC.

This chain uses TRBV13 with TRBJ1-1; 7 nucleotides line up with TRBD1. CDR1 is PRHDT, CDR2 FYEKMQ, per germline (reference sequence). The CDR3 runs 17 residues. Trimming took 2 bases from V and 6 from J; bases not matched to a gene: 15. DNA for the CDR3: TGTGCCAGCAGCTTACGCTCCAGGGTTGCAGGGGGGGCTGAAGCTTTCTTT. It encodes CASSLRSRVAGGAEAFF.

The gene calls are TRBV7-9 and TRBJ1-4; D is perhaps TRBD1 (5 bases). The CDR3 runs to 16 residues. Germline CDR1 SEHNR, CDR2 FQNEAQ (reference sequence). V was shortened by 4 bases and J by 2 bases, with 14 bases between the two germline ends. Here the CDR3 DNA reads TGTGCCAGCAGCTCCGACAGATCGTTGACTAATGAAAAACTGTTTTTT. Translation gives CASSSDRSLTNEKLFF.

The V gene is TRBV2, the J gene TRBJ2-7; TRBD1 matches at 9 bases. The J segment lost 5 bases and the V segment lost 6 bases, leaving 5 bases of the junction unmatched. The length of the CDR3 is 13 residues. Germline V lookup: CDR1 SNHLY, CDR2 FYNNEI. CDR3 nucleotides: TGTGCCAGCAGCGGGACAGGGTATGACGAGCAGTACTTC. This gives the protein CASSGTGYDEQYF.

CDR3 residues: CASRERQGNYGYTF. CDR3 bases: TGTGCCAGCAGAGAAAGACAGGGTAACTATGGCTACACCTTC. The chain links TRBV2 to TRBJ1-2; 7 bases align to TRBD1. Looked up from germline, CDR1 is SNHLY and CDR2 is FYNNEI. The CDR3 runs 14 residues. V shed 6 bases, J shed 1 base, and the junction held 5 bases outside the gene matches.

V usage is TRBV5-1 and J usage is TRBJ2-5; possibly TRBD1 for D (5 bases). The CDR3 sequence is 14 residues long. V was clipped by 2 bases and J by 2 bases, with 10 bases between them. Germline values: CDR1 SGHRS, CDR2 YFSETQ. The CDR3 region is CASSLSSGQETQYF. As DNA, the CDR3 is TGCGCCAGCAGCTTAAGCTCAGGGCAAGAGACCCAGTACTTC.

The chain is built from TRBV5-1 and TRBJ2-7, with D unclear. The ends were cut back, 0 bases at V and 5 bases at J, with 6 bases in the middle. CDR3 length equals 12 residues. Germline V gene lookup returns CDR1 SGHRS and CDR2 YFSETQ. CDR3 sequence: CASSLDLNEQYF. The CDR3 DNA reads TGCGCCAGCAGCTTGGACCTCAACGAGCAGTACTTC.

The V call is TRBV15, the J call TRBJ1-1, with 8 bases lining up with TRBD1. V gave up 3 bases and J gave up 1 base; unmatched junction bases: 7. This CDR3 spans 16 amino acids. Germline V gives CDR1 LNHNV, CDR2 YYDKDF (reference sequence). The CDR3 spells CATSRGSGTGNTEAFF. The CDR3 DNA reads TGTGCCACCAGCAGGGGTTCCGGGACAGGGAACACTGAAGCTTTCTTT.

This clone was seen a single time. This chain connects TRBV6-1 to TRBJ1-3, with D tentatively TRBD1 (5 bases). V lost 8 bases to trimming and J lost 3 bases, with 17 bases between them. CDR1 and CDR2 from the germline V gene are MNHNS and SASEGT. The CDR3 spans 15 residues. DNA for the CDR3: TGTGCCAGCGGGAATAGGGGCGATAATGGAAACACCATATATTTT. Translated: CASGNRGDNGNTIYF.

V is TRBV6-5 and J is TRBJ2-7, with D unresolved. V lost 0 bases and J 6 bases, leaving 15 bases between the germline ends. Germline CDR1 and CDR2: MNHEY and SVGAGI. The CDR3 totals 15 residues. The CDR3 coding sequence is TGTGCCAGCAGTTACTCGATCCTGGGCTTAAGCGAGCAGTACTTC. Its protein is CASSYSILGLSEQYF.

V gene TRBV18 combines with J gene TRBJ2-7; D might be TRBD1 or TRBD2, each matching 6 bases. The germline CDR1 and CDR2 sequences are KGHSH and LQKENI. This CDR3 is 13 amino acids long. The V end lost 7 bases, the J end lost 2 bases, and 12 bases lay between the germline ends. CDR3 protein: CASFKGGPYEQYF. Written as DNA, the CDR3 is TGTGCCAGCTTCAAAGGGGGGCCCTACGAGCAGTACTTC.

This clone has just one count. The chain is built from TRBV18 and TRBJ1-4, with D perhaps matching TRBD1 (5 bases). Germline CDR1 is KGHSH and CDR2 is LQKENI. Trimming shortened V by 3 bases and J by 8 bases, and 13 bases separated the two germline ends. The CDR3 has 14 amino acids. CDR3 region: CASSPSQGGEKLFF. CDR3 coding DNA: TGTGCCAGCTCACCGTCTCAGGGTGGCGAAAAACTGTTTTTT.

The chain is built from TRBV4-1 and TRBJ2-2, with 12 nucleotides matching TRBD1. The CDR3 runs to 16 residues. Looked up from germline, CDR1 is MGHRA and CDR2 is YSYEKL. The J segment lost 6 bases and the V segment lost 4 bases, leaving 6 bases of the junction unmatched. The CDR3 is CASSRPGQGAPGELFF. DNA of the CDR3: TGCGCCAGCAGCCGGCCGGGACAGGGGGCCCCCGGGGAGCTGTTTTTT.

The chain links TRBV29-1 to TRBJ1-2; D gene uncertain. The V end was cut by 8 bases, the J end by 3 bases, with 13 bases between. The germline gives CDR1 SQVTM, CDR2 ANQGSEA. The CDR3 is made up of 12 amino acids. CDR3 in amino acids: CSLLERDYGYTF. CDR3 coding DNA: TGCAGCTTATTGGAGAGAGACTATGGCTACACCTTC.

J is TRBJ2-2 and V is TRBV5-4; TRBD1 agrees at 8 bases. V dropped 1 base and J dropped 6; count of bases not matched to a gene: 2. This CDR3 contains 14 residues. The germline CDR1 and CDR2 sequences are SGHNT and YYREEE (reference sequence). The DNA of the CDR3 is TGTGCCAGCAGCTTGCAGGGGGCGCCCGGGGAGCTGTTTTTT. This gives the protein CASSLQGAPGELFF.

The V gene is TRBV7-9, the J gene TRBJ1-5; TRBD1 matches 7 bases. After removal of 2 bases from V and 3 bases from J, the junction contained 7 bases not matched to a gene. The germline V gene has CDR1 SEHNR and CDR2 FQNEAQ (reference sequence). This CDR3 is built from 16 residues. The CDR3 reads CASSLNTQGNNQPQHF. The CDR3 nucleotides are TGTGCCAGCAGCTTAAATACACAGGGGAACAATCAGCCCCAGCATTTT.

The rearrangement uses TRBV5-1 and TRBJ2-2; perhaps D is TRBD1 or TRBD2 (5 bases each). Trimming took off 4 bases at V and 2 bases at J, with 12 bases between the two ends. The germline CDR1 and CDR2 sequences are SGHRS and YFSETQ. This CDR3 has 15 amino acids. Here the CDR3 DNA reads TGCGCCAGCAGCGGAACCGGGACCAACACCGGGGAGCTGTTTTTT. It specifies CASSGTGTNTGELFF.

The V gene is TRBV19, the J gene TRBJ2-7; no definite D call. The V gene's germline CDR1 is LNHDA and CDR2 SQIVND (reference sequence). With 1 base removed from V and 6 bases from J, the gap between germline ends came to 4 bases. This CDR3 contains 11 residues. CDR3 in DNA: TGTGCCAGTAGTATAGGCTCCGAGCAGTACTTC. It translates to CASSIGSEQYF.